The next 8 T cell receptor beta chains were all read from a single sample in a study of T cell repertoires in cytomegalovirus infection. TCRdb passed the reads through MiXCR, listing each CDR3 protein once. This sample has around 270,000 distinct CDR3 sequences; roughly 10% occur once, and the top ten carry less than 15%. Input material: PBMCs. The receptors shown here come from a human donor in good health (CMV status not recorded). Some clones in this sample may be carry-over from other donors' samples.

This clonotype was recorded at least ten times. V and J are TRBV7-8 and TRBJ1-5, with TRBD1 identical over 10 bases. The CDR3 runs 18 residues. The germline V gene encodes CDR1 SGHVS and CDR2 FQNEAQ. The V segment lost 5 bases and the J segment 0 bases; nucleotides outside the gene matches: 10. The CDR3 sequence: CASSGRGQGGSSNQPQHF. The CDR3 coding sequence is TGTGCCAGCAGCGGCAGAGGACAGGGGGGGAGTAGCAATCAGCCCCAGCATTTT.

This clonotype was observed a few times. The rearrangement joins TRBV6-1 to TRBJ2-1, with D perhaps matching TRBD2 (6 bases). The V gene lost 3 bases and the J gene lost 2 bases, with 14 bases spanning the gap. Germline values: CDR1 MNHNS, CDR2 SASEGT. This CDR3 region has 16 residues. The CDR3 DNA sequence: TGTGCCAGCAGTGACAGTTTAGCGGCTACCTACAATGAGCAGTTCTTC. The encoded protein is CASSDSLAATYNEQFF.

At least ten counts were recorded for this clonotype. This chain joins TRBV7-2 and TRBJ1-1, with D perhaps TRBD1 (6 bases). Trimming cost V 5 bases and J 2 bases, with 18 bases left between them. Germline CDR1 and CDR2: SGHTA and FQGNSA. There are 16 residues in the CDR3. The CDR3 loop reads CASSLGGNRRNTEAFF. The CDR3 nucleotides are TGTGCCAGCAGCCTAGGGGGGAACAGGAGAAACACTGAAGCTTTCTTT.

This rearrangement joins TRBV7-9 to TRBJ1-5, with D perhaps TRBD1 (6 bases). This CDR3 region has 14 residues. The ends were cut back, 3 bases at V and 3 bases at J, with 9 bases in the middle. Germline values: CDR1 SEHNR, CDR2 FQNEAQ (reference sequence). CDR3 region: CASSFWGANQPQHF. The CDR3 nucleotides are TGTGCCAGCAGCTTCTGGGGGGCCAATCAGCCCCAGCATTTT.

This clonotype was counted ten times or more. The chain couples TRBV7-2 to TRBJ2-7; 7 nucleotides match TRBD1. Germline CDR1 reads SGHTA; CDR2 reads FQGNSA. This CDR3 is built from 13 residues. With V trimmed by 5 bases and J by 6 bases, 7 bases remained unmatched. This chain's CDR3 is CASSPGQVGEQYF. The CDR3 DNA is TGTGCCAGCAGCCCAGGACAGGTTGGCGAGCAGTACTTC.

This clonotype has ten or more counts. V usage is TRBV7-2 and J usage is TRBJ2-5, with D perhaps assigned TRBD1 or TRBD2 (6 bases each). The CDR3 consists of 17 residues. Germline V gene data show CDR1 as SGHTA and CDR2 as FQGNSA. The germline V and J ends were trimmed by 1 base and 5 bases, with 20 bases remaining between them. The CDR3, as DNA: TGTGCCAGCAGCTTAGGATTACTAGCCTCTAGGGGGGAGACCCAGTACTTC. This translates into CASSLGLLASRGETQYF.

This clonotype was detected only a few times. The genes are TRBV7-2 and TRBJ2-3; D remains unclear. V dropped 1 base and J dropped 0 bases, with 14 bases sitting between them. This CDR3 is built from 17 residues. CDR1 is SGHTA, CDR2 FQGNSA, per germline. CDR3 bases: TGTGCCAGCAGCTTAGGAAGTGGTAAATCTAGCACAGATACGCAGTATTTT. Protein: CASSLGSGKSSTDTQYF.

This clonotype was recorded many times. The CDR3 is CASSLLAGGPQDTQYF. In DNA form, the CDR3 reads TGTGCCAGCAGCTTATTAGCGGGAGGGCCTCAAGATACGCAGTATTTT. The rearrangement joins TRBV7-2 to TRBJ2-3; TRBD2 agrees at 11 bases. Germline CDR1 SGHTA, CDR2 FQGNSA. V lost 2 bases to trimming and J lost 5 bases; unmatched junction nucleotides: 6. The length of the CDR3 is 16 residues. Full variable domain (rest looked up from reference TRBV7-2 and TRBJ2-3): GAGVSQSPSNKVTEKGKDVELRCDPISGHTALYWYRQSLGQGLEFLIYFQGNSAPDKSGLPSDRFSAERTGGSVSTLTIQRTQQEDSAVYLCASSLLAGGPQDTQYFGPGTRLTVL.